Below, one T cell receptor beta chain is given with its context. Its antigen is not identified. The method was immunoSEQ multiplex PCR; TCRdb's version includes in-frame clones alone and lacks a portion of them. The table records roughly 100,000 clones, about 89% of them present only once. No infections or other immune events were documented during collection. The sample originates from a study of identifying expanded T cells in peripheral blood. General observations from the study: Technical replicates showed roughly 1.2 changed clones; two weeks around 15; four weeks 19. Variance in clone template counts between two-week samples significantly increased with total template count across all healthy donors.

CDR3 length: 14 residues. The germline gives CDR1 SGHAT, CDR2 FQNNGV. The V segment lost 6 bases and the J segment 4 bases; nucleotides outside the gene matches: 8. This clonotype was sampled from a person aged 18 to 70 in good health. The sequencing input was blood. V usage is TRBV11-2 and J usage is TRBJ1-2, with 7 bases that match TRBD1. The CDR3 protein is CASRGQAEGYGYTF. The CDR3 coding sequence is TGTGCCAGCAGAGGACAGGCGGAAGGCTATGGCTACACCTTC. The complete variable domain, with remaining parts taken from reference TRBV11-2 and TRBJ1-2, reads EAGVAQSPRYKIIEKRQSVAFWCNPISGHATLYWYQQILGQGPKLLIQFQNNGVVDDSQLPKDRFSAERLKGVDSTLKIQPAKLEDSAVYLCASRGQAEGYGYTFGSGTRLTVV.